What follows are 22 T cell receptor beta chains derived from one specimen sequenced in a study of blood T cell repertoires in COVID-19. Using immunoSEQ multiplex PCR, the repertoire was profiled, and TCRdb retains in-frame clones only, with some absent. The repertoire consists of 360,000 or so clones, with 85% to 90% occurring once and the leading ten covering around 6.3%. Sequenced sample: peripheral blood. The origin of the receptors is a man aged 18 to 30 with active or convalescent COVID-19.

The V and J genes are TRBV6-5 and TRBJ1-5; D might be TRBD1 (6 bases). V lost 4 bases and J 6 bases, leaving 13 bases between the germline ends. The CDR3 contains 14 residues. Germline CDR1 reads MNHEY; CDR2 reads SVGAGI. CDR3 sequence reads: CASSFSGVGQPQHF. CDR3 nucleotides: TGTGCCAGCAGTTTTTCAGGGGTAGGTCAGCCCCAGCATTTT.

CDR3 protein: CASSPGSAYEQYF. The CDR3 DNA reads TGTGCCAGCTCACCCGGTTCCGCTTACGAGCAGTACTTC. The chain uses TRBV18 and TRBJ2-7; D not certain. Germline values: CDR1 KGHSH, CDR2 LQKENI. The CDR3 length is 13 residues. V lost 3 bases to trimming and J lost 4 bases, with 10 bases between them.

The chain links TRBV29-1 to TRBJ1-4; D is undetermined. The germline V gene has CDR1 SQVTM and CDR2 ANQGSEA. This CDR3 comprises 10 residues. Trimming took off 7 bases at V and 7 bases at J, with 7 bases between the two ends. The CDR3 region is CSARSEKLFF. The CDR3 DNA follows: TGCAGCGCCCGCAGTGAAAAACTGTTTTTT.

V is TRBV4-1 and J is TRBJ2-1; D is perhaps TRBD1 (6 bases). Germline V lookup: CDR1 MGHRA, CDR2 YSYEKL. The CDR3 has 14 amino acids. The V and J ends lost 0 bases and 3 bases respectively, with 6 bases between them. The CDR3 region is CASSQEDSYNEQFF. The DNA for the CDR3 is TGCGCCAGCAGCCAAGAGGACAGCTACAATGAGCAGTTCTTC.

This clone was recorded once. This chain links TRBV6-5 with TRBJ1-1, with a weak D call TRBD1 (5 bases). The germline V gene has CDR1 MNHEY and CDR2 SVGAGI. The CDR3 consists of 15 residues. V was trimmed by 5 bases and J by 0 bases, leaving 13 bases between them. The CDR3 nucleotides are TGTGCCAGCAGTACACAGGTTCCCATGAACACTGAAGCTTTCTTT. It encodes CASSTQVPMNTEAFF.

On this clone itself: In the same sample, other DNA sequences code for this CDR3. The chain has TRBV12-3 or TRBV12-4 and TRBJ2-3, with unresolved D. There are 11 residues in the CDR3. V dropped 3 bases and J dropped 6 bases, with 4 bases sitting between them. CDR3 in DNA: TGTGCCAGCAGTTTCAGTGATACGCAGTATTTT. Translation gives CASSFSDTQYF.

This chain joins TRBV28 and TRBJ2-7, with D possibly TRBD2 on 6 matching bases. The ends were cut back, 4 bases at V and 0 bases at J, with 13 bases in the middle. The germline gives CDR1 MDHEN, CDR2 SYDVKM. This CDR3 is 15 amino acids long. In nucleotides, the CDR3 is TGTGCCAGCAGTTGGAGGGGCCGAAGCTCCTACGAGCAGTACTTC. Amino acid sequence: CASSWRGRSSYEQYF.

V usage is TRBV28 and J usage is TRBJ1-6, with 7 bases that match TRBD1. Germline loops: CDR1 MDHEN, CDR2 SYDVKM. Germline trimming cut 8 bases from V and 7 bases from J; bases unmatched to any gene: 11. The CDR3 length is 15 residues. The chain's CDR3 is CASGRNRGGNSPLHF. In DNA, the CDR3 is TGTGCCAGCGGACGAAACAGGGGTGGGAATTCACCCCTCCACTTT.

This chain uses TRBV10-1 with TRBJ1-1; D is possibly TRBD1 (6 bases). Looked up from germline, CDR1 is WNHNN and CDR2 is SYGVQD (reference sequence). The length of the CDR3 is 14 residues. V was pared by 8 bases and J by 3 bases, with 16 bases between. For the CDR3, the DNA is TGCGCCAGCCACAGGGCCACGGGGTACACTGAAGCTTTCTTT. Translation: CASHRATGYTEAFF.

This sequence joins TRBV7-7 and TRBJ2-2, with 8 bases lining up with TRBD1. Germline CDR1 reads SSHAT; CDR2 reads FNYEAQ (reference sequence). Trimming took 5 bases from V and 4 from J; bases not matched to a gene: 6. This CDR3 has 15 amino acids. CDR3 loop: CASSPRTGFTGELFF. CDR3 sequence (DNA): TGTGCCAGCAGCCCGAGGACAGGGTTCACCGGGGAGCTGTTTTTT.

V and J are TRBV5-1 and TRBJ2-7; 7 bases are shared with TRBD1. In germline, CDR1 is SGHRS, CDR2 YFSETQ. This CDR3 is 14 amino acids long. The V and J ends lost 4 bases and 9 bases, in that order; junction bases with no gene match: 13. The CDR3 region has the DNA TGCGCCAGCAGCATGACAGGGAGCGCTGTTGCGCAGTACTTC. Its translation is CASSMTGSAVAQYF.

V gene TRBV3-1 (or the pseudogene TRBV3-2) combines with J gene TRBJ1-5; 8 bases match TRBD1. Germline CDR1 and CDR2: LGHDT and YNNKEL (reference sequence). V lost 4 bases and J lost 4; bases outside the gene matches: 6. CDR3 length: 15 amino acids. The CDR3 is CASSRTGSGNQPQHF. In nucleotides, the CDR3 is TGTGCCAGCAGCCGGACAGGGTCTGGGAATCAGCCCCAGCATTTT.

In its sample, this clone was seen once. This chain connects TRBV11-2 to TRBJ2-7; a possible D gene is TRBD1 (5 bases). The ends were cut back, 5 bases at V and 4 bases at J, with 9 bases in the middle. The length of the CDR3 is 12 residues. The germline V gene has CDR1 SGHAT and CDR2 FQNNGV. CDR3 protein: CASSPQAYEQYF. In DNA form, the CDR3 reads TGTGCCAGCAGCCCACAGGCTTACGAGCAGTACTTC.

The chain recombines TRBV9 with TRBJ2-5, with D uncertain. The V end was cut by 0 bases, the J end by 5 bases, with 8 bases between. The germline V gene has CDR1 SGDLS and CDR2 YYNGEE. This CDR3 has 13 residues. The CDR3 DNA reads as TGTGCCAGCAGCGTAGGAGTGTTGGAGACCCAGTACTTC. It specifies CASSVGVLETQYF.

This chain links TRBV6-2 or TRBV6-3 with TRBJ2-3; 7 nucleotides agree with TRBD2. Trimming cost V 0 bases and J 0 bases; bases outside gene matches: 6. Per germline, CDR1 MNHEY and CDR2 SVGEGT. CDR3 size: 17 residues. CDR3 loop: CASSYSLSGASTDTQYF. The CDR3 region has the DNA TGTGCCAGCAGTTACTCCTTGAGCGGGGCTAGCACAGATACGCAGTATTTT.

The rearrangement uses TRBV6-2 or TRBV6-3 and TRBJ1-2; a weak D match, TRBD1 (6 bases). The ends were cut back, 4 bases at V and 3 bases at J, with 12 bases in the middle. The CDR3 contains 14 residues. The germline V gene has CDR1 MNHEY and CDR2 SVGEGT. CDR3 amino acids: CASSLIGGDYGYTF. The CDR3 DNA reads TGTGCCAGCAGTTTGATAGGGGGAGACTATGGCTACACCTTC.

This CDR3 is CASSKALWREYNEQFF. In DNA, the CDR3 is TGTGCCAGCAGCAAAGCGCTGTGGCGGGAGTACAATGAGCAGTTCTTC. V and J are TRBV21-1 and TRBJ2-1; TRBD2 is taken as the D call from the table, unchecked against the DNA. TRBV21-1 is reported as a pseudogene. The CDR3 is 16 residues long.

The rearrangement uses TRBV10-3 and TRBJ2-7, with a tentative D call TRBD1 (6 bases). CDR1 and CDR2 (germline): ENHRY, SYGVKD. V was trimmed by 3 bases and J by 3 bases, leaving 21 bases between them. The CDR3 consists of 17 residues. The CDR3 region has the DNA TGTGCCATCAGTGAATTTGGGGACACATCTAGAGTCTACGAGCAGTACTTC. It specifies CAISEFGDTSRVYEQYF.

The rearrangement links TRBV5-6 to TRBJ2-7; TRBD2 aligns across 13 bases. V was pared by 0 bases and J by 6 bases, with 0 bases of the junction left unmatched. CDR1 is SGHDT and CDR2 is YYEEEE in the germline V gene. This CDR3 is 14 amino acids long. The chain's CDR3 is CASSLGTSGSEQYF. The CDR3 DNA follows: TGTGCCAGCAGCTTGGGGACTAGCGGGAGCGAGCAGTACTTC. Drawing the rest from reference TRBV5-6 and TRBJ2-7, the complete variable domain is DAGVTQSPTHLIKTRGQQVTLRCSPKSGHDTVSWYQQALGQGPQFIFQYYEEEERQRGNFPDRFSGHQFPNYSSELNVNALLLGDSALYLCASSLGTSGSEQYFGPGTRLTVT.

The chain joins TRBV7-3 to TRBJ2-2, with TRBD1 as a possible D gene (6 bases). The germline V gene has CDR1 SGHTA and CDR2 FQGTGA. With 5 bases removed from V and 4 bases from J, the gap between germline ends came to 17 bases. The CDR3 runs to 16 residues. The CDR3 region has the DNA TGTGCCAGCAGCCCGGACAGAGGGTCGGGCACCGGGGAGCTGTTTTTT. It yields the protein CASSPDRGSGTGELFF.

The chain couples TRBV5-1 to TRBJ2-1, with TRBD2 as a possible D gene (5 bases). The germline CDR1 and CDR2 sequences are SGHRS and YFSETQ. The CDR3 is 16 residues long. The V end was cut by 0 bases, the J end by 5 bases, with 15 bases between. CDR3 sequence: CASSLARQAEDNEQFF. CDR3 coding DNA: TGCGCCAGCAGCTTGGCCAGGCAGGCGGAGGACAATGAGCAGTTCTTC.

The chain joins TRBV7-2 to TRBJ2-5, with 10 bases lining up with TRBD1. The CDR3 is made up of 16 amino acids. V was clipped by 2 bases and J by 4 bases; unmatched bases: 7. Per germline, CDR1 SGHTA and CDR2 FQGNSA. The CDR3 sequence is CASSLIPRTGGETQYF. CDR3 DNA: TGTGCCAGCAGCTTAATACCCCGGACAGGGGGAGAGACCCAGTACTTC.